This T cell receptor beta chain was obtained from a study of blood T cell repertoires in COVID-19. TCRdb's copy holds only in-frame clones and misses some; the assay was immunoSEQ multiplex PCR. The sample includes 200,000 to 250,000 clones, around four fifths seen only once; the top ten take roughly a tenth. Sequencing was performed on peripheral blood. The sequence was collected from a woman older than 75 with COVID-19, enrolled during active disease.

The CDR3 sequence is CASKRTGLTDTQYF. In nucleotides, the CDR3 is TGTGCCAGCAAGAGGACAGGACTCACAGATACGCAGTATTTT. V and J are TRBV6-1 and TRBJ2-3, with 7 bases lining up with TRBD1. CDR3 length: 14 amino acids. Per germline, CDR1 MNHNS and CDR2 SASEGT. V shed 7 bases and J 2 bases; nucleotides not matched to a gene: 6.